A single sample is the source of the 7 T cell receptor beta chains below, sequenced in a study of shared clonotypes between healthy human individuals. Here immunoSEQ multiplex PCR was the method, and the copy in TCRdb shows in-frame clones only, minus some. The sample has approximately 88,000 clones; 60% to 75% are singletons. Source material: memory CD8+ T cells sorted from blood. Indicated subset: CD45RO+ cells pooled with CCR7-negative TemRA cells. These receptors were taken from a young man in good health.

This clone was counted once. This chain uses TRBV13 with TRBJ2-4, with D unclear. Germline V gene lookup returns CDR1 PRHDT and CDR2 FYEKMQ (reference sequence). CDR3 length: 15 residues. V was trimmed by 4 bases and J by 5 bases, leaving 15 bases between them. This CDR3 reads CASSSRVTAQNIQYF. DNA for the CDR3: TGTGCCAGCAGCTCCCGAGTCACTGCCCAAAACATTCAGTACTTC.

The gene calls are TRBV5-1 and TRBJ1-4; weak D call: TRBD1 (6 bases). Germline V gene data show CDR1 as SGHRS and CDR2 as YFSETQ. Trimming pared 0 bases from V and 8 bases from J, leaving 11 bases between. This CDR3 region has 14 residues. The chain's CDR3 is CASSLGGQGEKLFF. CDR3 in DNA: TGCGCCAGCAGCTTGGGGGGACAAGGGGAAAAACTGTTTTTT. Drawing the rest from reference TRBV5-1 and TRBJ1-4, the complete variable domain is KAGVTQTPRYLIKTRGQQVTLSCSPISGHRSVSWYQQTPGQGLQFLFEYFSETQRNKGNFPGRFSGRQFSNSRSEMNVSTLELGDSALYLCASSLGGQGEKLFFGSGTQLSVL.

The chain joins TRBV11-2 to TRBJ2-5; no clear D. The germline gives CDR1 SGHAT, CDR2 FQNNGV. The CDR3 is 14 amino acids. V lost 4 bases to trimming and J lost 4 bases, with 13 bases between them. The CDR3 spells CASSSLLSRETQYF. In DNA, the CDR3 is TGTGCCAGCAGCTCCCTTTTGAGTAGAGAGACCCAGTACTTC.

The sample holds a few counts of this clone. The rearrangement links TRBV6-5 to TRBJ1-5, with a possible D match to TRBD1 (5 bases). CDR3 size: 14 residues. Trimming stripped 0 bases from V and 4 bases from J, with 7 bases between. The germline CDR1 and CDR2 sequences are MNHEY and SVGAGI. The CDR3 nucleotides are TGTGCCAGCAGTTACTCGAGGGGAAATCAGCCCCAGCATTTT. This translates into CASSYSRGNQPQHF.

The chain joins TRBV7-8 to TRBJ2-2, with 8 bases matching TRBD1. Losses at the gene ends were 11 bases for V and 8 bases for J; bases not matched to a gene: 7. Looked up from germline, CDR1 is SGHVS and CDR2 is FQNEAQ. The CDR3 consists of 12 residues. As DNA, the CDR3 is TGTGCCTCGAACAGGGGGTTGGGGGAGCTGTTTTTT. Residues: CASNRGLGELFF.

This chain connects TRBV9 to TRBJ1-5; 9 bases are shared with TRBD1. This CDR3 is 16 amino acids long. Trimming cost V 4 bases and J 6 bases; bases outside gene matches: 11. Germline CDR1 SGDLS, CDR2 YYNGEE. CDR3 DNA sequence: TGTGCCAGCAGCCCACATCCCGGGACAGGGTTTCAGCCCCAGCATTTT. Translated: CASSPHPGTGFQPQHF.

The rearrangement links TRBV7-6 to TRBJ1-3; D is unclear. The CDR3 totals 16 residues. Germline CDR1 reads SGHVS; CDR2 reads FNYEAQ. Trimming shortened V by 1 base and J by 0 bases, and 10 bases separated the two germline ends. CDR3 in DNA: TGTGCCAGCAGCTTAGAAACGGTACCCTCTGGAAACACCATATATTTT. Residues: CASSLETVPSGNTIYF.